The 22 T cell receptor beta chains reported below all come from one sample, sequenced in a study of monozygotic twins with inflammatory bowel disease. One entry per CDR3 protein, without DNA, is what TCRdb gives after re-calling the 5' RACE reads. Reported are 190,000 or so distinct CDR3 sequences; the ten largest clones contain 1.6%. The sequenced sample consisted of blood. These receptors all come from a human donor with ulcerative colitis or Crohn's disease, or a healthy co-twin of an affected twin (not recorded which).

This chain uses TRBV25-1 with TRBJ1-1; the D call from TCRdb, TRBD1, cannot be confirmed without DNA. CDR3 length equals 15 residues. Germline CDR1 and CDR2: MGHDK and SYGVNS. The CDR3 loop reads CASSGRGGINTEAFF.

V usage is TRBV18 and J usage is TRBJ2-2; no DNA is available, so the TRBD2 call from TCRdb remains unchecked. The CDR3 runs to 16 residues. Germline CDR1 and CDR2: KGHSH and LQKENI. Here the CDR3 reads CASSHGLAGITGELFF. The variable domain in full, with the rest retrieved from reference TRBV18 and TRBJ2-2, is NAGVMQNPRHLVRRRGQEARLRCSPMKGHSHVYWYRQLPEEGLKFMVYLQKENIIDESGMPKERFSAEFPKEGPSILRIQQVVRGDSAAYFCASSHGLAGITGELFFGEGSRLTVL.

The gene calls are TRBV7-9 and TRBJ1-2; TCRdb lists TRBD1, though no DNA is available to test this call. This CDR3 has 15 amino acids. Germline V CDR1 and CDR2: SEHNR, FQNEAQ (reference sequence). CDR3 sequence reads: CASSPRGLLGYGYTF.

The gene calls are TRBV5-1 and TRBJ1-1; TCRdb reports TRBD1, a call that lacks DNA to check it against. The CDR3 covers 15 residues. Germline V gives CDR1 SGHRS, CDR2 YFSETQ. CDR3 loop: CASSSTGGSYTEAFF. Variable domain in full (rest from reference TRBV5-1 and TRBJ1-1): KAGVTQTPRYLIKTRGQQVTLSCSPISGHRSVSWYQQTPGQGLQFLFEYFSETQRNKGNFPGRFSGRQFSNSRSEMNVSTLELGDSALYLCASSSTGGSYTEAFFGQGTRLTVV.

This chain uses TRBV12-3 or TRBV12-4 with TRBJ2-1; there is no DNA to check the TCRdb D call of TRBD1. This CDR3 comprises 15 residues. This CDR3 is CASTFSGGGRDEQFF.

V is TRBV5-1 and J is TRBJ1-1. This CDR3 has 15 amino acids. Germline CDR1 and CDR2: SGHRS and YFSETQ. This CDR3 is CASSLAGSENTEAFF.

The chain has TRBV20-1 and TRBJ2-5; TCRdb's D call, TRBD1, is unchecked because there is no DNA. The CDR3 has 15 amino acids. Germline lookup yields CDR1 DFQATT and CDR2 SNEGSKA (reference sequence). CDR3 residues: CSARDGQALQETQYF.

This rearrangement joins TRBV5-1 to TRBJ2-5; there is no DNA to check the TCRdb D call of TRBD1. The CDR3 extends over 14 amino acids. Germline lookup yields CDR1 SGHRS and CDR2 YFSETQ. This CDR3 is CASSKTAVQETQYF.

The chain combines TRBV20-1 with TRBJ1-6; the TCRdb call, TRBD1, lacks DNA for checking. Germline values: CDR1 DFQATT, CDR2 SNEGSKA (reference sequence). The CDR3 consists of 14 residues. CDR3 sequence: CSARAAQGPSPLHF.

V gene TRBV5-1 combines with J gene TRBJ1-2; TCRdb's D call of TRBD1 is untestable without DNA. CDR3 length: 13 amino acids. Germline V gene sequence: CDR1 SGHRS, CDR2 YFSETQ. The CDR3 is CASSDQGNYGYTF.

The V gene is TRBV7-6, the J gene TRBJ2-1; with no DNA, the TCRdb D assignment of TRBD1 cannot be verified. CDR3 length: 15 amino acids. CDR1 and CDR2 (germline): SGHVS, FNYEAQ. The CDR3 spells CASSQPGQQMNEQFF.

CDR3 sequence reads: CASRDRALRDEQFF. V and J are TRBV2 and TRBJ2-1; TCRdb gives TRBD1 as the D gene, but with no DNA this cannot be confirmed. Germline V gene lookup returns CDR1 SNHLY and CDR2 FYNNEI. The CDR3 is 14 amino acids.

J is TRBJ1-5 and V is TRBV20-1; the D call from TCRdb, TRBD1, cannot be confirmed without DNA. In germline, CDR1 is DFQATT, CDR2 SNEGSKA (reference sequence). This CDR3 region has 15 residues. CDR3 protein: CSANPGTGSNQPQHF.

The CDR3 spells CASRWGRWDGETQYF. This sequence joins TRBV25-1 and TRBJ2-5; the TCRdb D gene call, TRBD1, has no DNA to confirm it. This CDR3 has 15 amino acids. Germline V gives CDR1 MGHDK, CDR2 SYGVNS.

This chain joins TRBV14 and TRBJ2-3; with no DNA, the TCRdb D assignment of TRBD2 cannot be verified. CDR3 length: 15 amino acids. The germline V gene encodes CDR1 SGHDN and CDR2 FVKESK. The CDR3 sequence is CASSRIAGVTDTQYF.

CDR3: CASSLLAGGLGNEQFF. The V gene is TRBV7-3, the J gene TRBJ2-1; TCRdb's D call, TRBD2, is unchecked because there is no DNA. The CDR3 loop spans 16 amino acids. CDR1 and CDR2 (germline): SGHTA, FQGTGA.

The chain couples TRBV27 to TRBJ2-4. Looked up from germline, CDR1 is MNHEY and CDR2 is SMNVEV (reference sequence). CDR3 length: 11 residues. CDR3 residues: CASTKFDIQYF.

The chain employs TRBV7-2 and TRBJ1-6; with no DNA, the TCRdb D assignment of TRBD1 cannot be verified. There are 15 residues in the CDR3. Germline V lookup: CDR1 SGHTA, CDR2 FQGNSA. The chain's CDR3 is CASSLVAGANSPLHF.

The chain carries TRBV6-1 and TRBJ1-4. The CDR3 is 14 amino acids. Germline assignment: CDR1 MNHNS and CDR2 SASEGT. CDR3 in amino acids: CASSRSGQKEKLFF.

The genes are TRBV7-2 and TRBJ2-5; TCRdb's D gene call, TRBD1, goes unchecked for lack of DNA. The CDR3 is 15 amino acids. CDR1 and CDR2 (germline): SGHTA, FQGNSA. The CDR3 reads CASSTREEKKETQYF.

The V gene is TRBV7-9, the J gene TRBJ1-1. Germline CDR1 SEHNR, CDR2 FQNEAQ (reference sequence). The CDR3 contains 14 residues. The CDR3 reads CASSSRNMNTEAFF. Combining the CDR3 with reference TRBV7-9 and TRBJ1-1 gives the whole variable domain DTGVSQNPRHKITKRGQNVTFRCDPISEHNRLYWYRQTLGQGPEFLTYFQNEAQLEKSRLLSDRFSAERPKGSFSTLEIQRTEQGDSAMYLCASSSRNMNTEAFFGQGTRLTVV.

V usage is TRBV20-1 and J usage is TRBJ1-5; there is no DNA to check the TCRdb D call of TRBD1. The CDR3 has 16 amino acids. The germline gives CDR1 DFQATT, CDR2 SNEGSKA (reference sequence). CDR3 sequence reads: CSARARTGSGVEAQHF.